Presented here are 14 T cell receptor beta chains from one specimen sequenced in a study of T cells after yellow fever vaccination. MiXCR, applied by TCRdb to the 5' RACE reads, yields one record per CDR3 protein. The table includes 610,000 or so distinct CDR3 sequences, roughly an eighth detected once. Sequences were derived from PBMCs, sampled on the day of the yellow fever booster vaccination. The source of these receptors is a man younger than 45 who received the YFV17D yellow fever vaccine.

This clonotype occurred a few times. The J gene is TRBJ1-2, the V gene TRBV5-5; D gene uncertain. CDR1 and CDR2 (germline): SGHKS, YYEKEE (reference sequence). The CDR3 has 12 amino acids. Trimming pared 5 bases from V and 8 bases from J, leaving 13 bases between. In DNA form, the CDR3 reads TGTGCCAGCAGTTTCTCCCCGACCGGCTACACCTTC. Protein product: CASSFSPTGYTF.

The chain carries TRBV10-3 and TRBJ2-3; 8 nucleotides line up with TRBD2. The CDR3 is 15 amino acids. V lost 4 bases, J lost 6 bases, and 9 bases stayed unmatched. Germline V gives CDR1 ENHRY, CDR2 SYGVKD. CDR3 DNA sequence: TGTGCCATCAGTGGGCTTGCGGGAGGAGGCGATACGCAGTATTTT. It specifies CAISGLAGGGDTQYF.

The CDR3 coding sequence is TGTGCCAGCAGCTTAGTACGGTTCTCCTACAATGAGCAGTTCTTC. Residues: CASSLVRFSYNEQFF. This chain links TRBV7-2 with TRBJ2-1; D remains ambiguous. This CDR3 region has 15 residues. Looked up from germline, CDR1 is SGHTA and CDR2 is FQGNSA. V dropped 1 base and J dropped 0 bases, with 7 bases sitting between them.

This clonotype was observed a handful of times. The chain uses TRBV7-2 and TRBJ2-2, with 10 bases lining up with TRBD2. The ends lost 1 base at V and 6 bases at J; junction bases unmatched: 5. Germline CDR1 is SGHTA and CDR2 is FQGNSA. The CDR3 extends over 16 amino acids. CDR3 in DNA: TGTGCCAGCAGCTTAGAAGCTAGCGGGAGCTCCGGGGAGCTGTTTTTT. Amino acids: CASSLEASGSSGELFF.

This clonotype was counted a few times. The chain combines TRBV18 with TRBJ2-5, with 14 bases aligning to TRBD2. From germline, CDR1 is KGHSH and CDR2 LQKENI. V lost 5 bases, J lost 4 bases, and 12 bases stayed unmatched. The CDR3 loop spans 18 amino acids. The CDR3 region has the DNA TGTGCCAGCTCAGCGCCGGGACTAGCGGGAGCGAGGGGAGAGACCCAGTACTTC. Translating it yields CASSAPGLAGARGETQYF.

This clonotype occurred a few times. The V and J genes are TRBV24-1 and TRBJ2-1, with D perhaps TRBD1 or TRBD2 (5 bases each). Germline loops: CDR1 KGHDR, CDR2 SFDVKD. This CDR3 is 13 amino acids long. Deletions cut 7 bases from V and 6 bases from J, with 12 bases between. The DNA for the CDR3 is TGTGCCACCAGGCAGGGAGTGGTCAATGAGCAGTTCTTC. Its protein product is CATRQGVVNEQFF.

This clonotype showed up just a few times. The chain employs TRBV25-1 and TRBJ1-2, with D perhaps matching TRBD1 (6 bases). The CDR3 sequence is 14 residues long. Germline CDR1 reads MGHDK; CDR2 reads SYGVNS. The V gene lost 3 bases and the J gene lost 3 bases, with 11 bases spanning the gap. CDR3 in DNA: TGTGCCAGCAGTGATGAGGGGGAGTACTATGGCTACACCTTC. It specifies CASSDEGEYYGYTF.

This clonotype was observed a handful of times. V and J are TRBV27 and TRBJ2-1; D gene ambiguous. CDR3 length: 12 residues. Germline CDR1 is MNHEY and CDR2 is SMNVEV (reference sequence). Trimming stripped 10 bases from V and 4 bases from J, with 11 bases between. The CDR3 region has the DNA TGTGCCACCAGAGGACGATACAATGAGCAGTTCTTC. Residues: CATRGRYNEQFF.

This clonotype was counted a few times. The chain combines TRBV20-1 with TRBJ2-3; 12 bases align to TRBD1. CDR3 length: 14 amino acids. The V gene end was trimmed by 5 bases and the J gene end by 4 bases; junction bases not matched to a gene: 4. CDR1 is DFQATT and CDR2 is SNEGSKA in the germline V gene (reference sequence). CDR3 loop: CSARDRGRPDTQYF. For the CDR3, the DNA is TGCAGTGCTCGGGACAGGGGGCGGCCAGATACGCAGTATTTT.

This clonotype was seen a few times. CDR3 loop: CASNLAGASSYNEQFF. CDR3 DNA sequence: TGTGCCAGCAACCTAGCGGGGGCAAGCTCCTACAATGAGCAGTTCTTC. The chain combines TRBV28 with TRBJ2-1; 10 bases are shared with TRBD2. Germline CDR1 reads MDHEN; CDR2 reads SYDVKM. The CDR3 spans 16 residues. The J segment lost 0 bases and the V segment lost 7 bases, leaving 6 bases of the junction unmatched. Together with reference TRBV28 and TRBJ2-1, the CDR3 gives the full variable domain: DVKVTQSSRYLVKRTGEKVFLECVQDMDHENMFWYRQDPGLGLRLIYFSYDVKMKEKGDIPEGYSVSREKKERFSLILESASTNQTSMYLCASNLAGASSYNEQFFGPGTRLTVL.

This clonotype was picked up many times. J is TRBJ2-4 and V is TRBV7-2; the D gene is possibly TRBD1 (6 bases). Germline V gives CDR1 SGHTA, CDR2 FQGNSA. V lost 4 bases to trimming and J lost 1 base, with 17 bases between them. The CDR3 totals 17 residues. The CDR3 DNA reads TGTGCCAGCAGCTCCCTGGGGGCCACGGCGGCCAAAAACATTCAGTACTTC. Its protein is CASSSLGATAAKNIQYF.

The V call is TRBV11-2, the J call TRBJ1-2; D is undetermined. This CDR3 is 16 amino acids long. The V end was cut by 5 bases, the J end by 4 bases, with 20 bases between. Looked up from germline, CDR1 is SGHAT and CDR2 is FQNNGV. The CDR3 spells CASSRGVAESGYGYTF. Written as DNA, the CDR3 is TGTGCCAGCAGCAGAGGAGTTGCAGAATCGGGCTATGGCTACACCTTC.

The chain employs TRBV23-1 and TRBJ2-7, with TRBD1 matching over 9 bases. TRBV23-1 is labeled an ORF, and its function is uncertain. There are 13 residues in the CDR3. Trimming at V came to 7 bases and at J to 7 bases, leaving 8 bases not matched to a gene. CDR3 sequence: CASTTQGAWEQYF. The CDR3 DNA reads as TGCGCCAGCACCACACAGGGGGCCTGGGAGCAGTACTTC.

The chain carries TRBV19 and TRBJ2-7; D not resolved. Trimming pared 8 bases from V and 6 bases from J, leaving 20 bases between. The germline gives CDR1 LNHDA, CDR2 SQIVND (reference sequence). This CDR3 is 14 amino acids long. The CDR3 loop reads CASGKTWASGEQYF. In DNA form, the CDR3 reads TGTGCCAGTGGGAAGACATGGGCCTCTGGCGAGCAGTACTTC. The full variable domain, in which reference TRBV19 and TRBJ2-7 provide the parts outside the CDR3, is DGGITQSPKYLFRKEGQNVTLSCEQNLNHDAMYWYRQDPGQGLRLIYYSQIVNDFQKGDIAEGYSVSREKKESFPLTVTSAQKNPTAFYLCASGKTWASGEQYFGPGTRLTVT.